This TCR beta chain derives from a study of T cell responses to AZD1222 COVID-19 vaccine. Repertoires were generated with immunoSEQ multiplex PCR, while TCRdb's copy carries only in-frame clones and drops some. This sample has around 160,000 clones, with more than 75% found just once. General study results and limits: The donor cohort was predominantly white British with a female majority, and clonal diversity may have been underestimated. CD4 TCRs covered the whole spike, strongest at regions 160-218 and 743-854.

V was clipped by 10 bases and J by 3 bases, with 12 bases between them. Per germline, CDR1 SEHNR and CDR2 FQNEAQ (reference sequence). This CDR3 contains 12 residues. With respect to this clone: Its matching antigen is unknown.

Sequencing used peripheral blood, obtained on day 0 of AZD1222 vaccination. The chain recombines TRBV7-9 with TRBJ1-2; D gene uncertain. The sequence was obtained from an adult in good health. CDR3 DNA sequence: TGTGCCACCGGCGGGGTTGACTATGGCTACACCTTC. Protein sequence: CATGGVDYGYTF.